One and the same sample provided the 12 T cell receptor beta chains below, sequenced in a study of cytomegalovirus exposure and HLA in healthy donors. It was with 60 Vbeta and 13 Jbeta primers that the PCR ran. TCRdb's copy holds only in-frame clones and misses some; the assay was immunoSEQ multiplex PCR. This sample has roughly 100,000 clones, with around 80% found just once. Sequenced input: PBMCs. The source of these receptors is a man in his forties in good health and CMV-seropositive.

This clone was found once. The chain joins TRBV5-1 to TRBJ2-7, with D unresolved. V dropped 3 bases and J dropped 2 bases, with 15 bases sitting between them. Germline-derived CDR1 and CDR2 are SGHRS and YFSETQ. The length of the CDR3 is 15 residues. CDR3 region: CASSSVSGSTYEQYF. The CDR3 nucleotides are TGCGCCAGCAGCTCGGTATCCGGGTCGACCTACGAGCAGTACTTC.

The V and J genes are TRBV6-8 and TRBJ2-1; 9 bases map to TRBD2. This CDR3 is built from 17 residues. From germline, CDR1 is MNHGY and CDR2 SAAAGT. V was clipped by 7 bases and J by 0 bases; unmatched bases: 10. DNA of the CDR3: TGTGCCAGCACCTTCAGCGGGAGGCCGAGCTCCTACAATGAGCAGTTCTTC. This gives the protein CASTFSGRPSSYNEQFF.

This clone was observed a single time. The chain links TRBV5-5 to TRBJ2-3, with D possibly TRBD2 on 5 matching bases. CDR1 is SGHKS and CDR2 is YYEKEE in the germline V gene (reference sequence). This CDR3 contains 13 residues. Deletions cut 4 bases from V and 2 bases from J, with 8 bases between. The CDR3, as DNA: TGTGCCAGCAGCCCCCGGGACACAGATACGCAGTATTTT. Encoded protein: CASSPRDTDTQYF.

The chain uses TRBV6-6 and TRBJ2-7; 8 bases align to TRBD2. The CDR3 spans 15 residues. V was clipped by 5 bases and J by 6 bases; unmatched bases: 12. Germline CDR1 reads MNHNY; CDR2 reads SVGAGI (reference sequence). CDR3 in amino acids: CASSPAPAGGSEQYF. The CDR3 DNA sequence: TGTGCCAGCAGTCCCGCCCCTGCGGGAGGTTCCGAGCAGTACTTC.

This clone showed up just a few times. The CDR3 region has the DNA TGTGCCAGCAGGAGGGACTACGAGCAGTACTTC. Translating gives CASRRDYEQYF. This rearrangement joins TRBV6-6 to TRBJ2-7, with D possibly TRBD2 on 5 matching bases. This CDR3 is built from 11 residues. The V end was cut by 6 bases, the J end by 3 bases, with 6 bases between. Germline values: CDR1 MNHNY, CDR2 SVGAGI (reference sequence).

The chain carries TRBV11-3 and TRBJ1-1, with 7 positions matching TRBD1. This CDR3 is 13 amino acids long. Germline CDR1 SGHNT, CDR2 YENEEA. V dropped 5 bases and J dropped 1; count of bases not matched to a gene: 1. This chain's CDR3 is CASSRTGNTEAFF. DNA of the CDR3: TGTGCCAGCAGCCGGACAGGGAACACTGAAGCTTTCTTT.

This clone was found once. The genes are TRBV9 and TRBJ1-3; 7 positions match TRBD1. Germline CDR1 reads SGDLS; CDR2 reads YYNGEE. The CDR3 spans 16 residues. Trimming cost V 3 bases and J 0 bases; bases outside gene matches: 6. The CDR3: CASSARQGGSGNTIYF. DNA for the CDR3: TGTGCCAGCAGCGCCCGACAGGGCGGCTCTGGAAACACCATATATTTT.

This chain links TRBV28 with TRBJ1-2; tentative D call: TRBD1 (6 bases). Between the trimmed V and J ends, which lost 5 bases and 8 bases, there was a span of 15 bases. Germline CDR1 is MDHEN and CDR2 is SYDVKM. This CDR3 region has 13 residues. The CDR3 protein is CASSLRTVYGYTF. CDR3 DNA sequence: TGTGCCAGCAGTCTAAGGACAGTTTACGGCTACACCTTC.

This clone was detected once. V usage is TRBV2 and J usage is TRBJ1-1; 8 positions agree with TRBD1. After removal of 5 bases from V and 1 base from J, the junction contained 3 bases not matched to a gene. The CDR3 loop spans 14 amino acids. In germline, CDR1 is SNHLY, CDR2 FYNNEI. The CDR3 DNA reads TGTGCCAGCAGTTATGGGACAGGGAACACTGAAGCTTTCTTT. Encoded protein: CASSYGTGNTEAFF.

V and J are TRBV27 and TRBJ2-3, with unresolved D. This CDR3 is built from 12 residues. Trimming left V 4 bases short and J 3 bases short, with 5 bases between. Germline CDR1 reads MNHEY; CDR2 reads SMNVEV (reference sequence). The CDR3 sequence is CASSSRTDTQYF. The CDR3 coding sequence is TGTGCCAGCAGTTCGCGGACAGATACGCAGTATTTT.

Concerning this clone itself: A read error may produce the germline difference seen at one junction end. Other DNA sequences in the same sample also yield this CDR3. The chain recombines TRBV4-1 with TRBJ1-1; 8 bases line up with TRBD1. Germline-derived CDR1 and CDR2 are MGHRA and YSYEKL. The CDR3 has 15 residues. The CDR3 sequence is CASSSLLRGHTEAFF. CDR3 sequence (DNA): TGCGCCAGCAGCTCACTTCTCAGGGGGCACACTGAGGCTTTCTTT.

The table lists this clone with a few counts. The chain has TRBV9 and TRBJ1-2; 7 bases map to TRBD1. With V trimmed by 8 bases and J by 4 bases, 8 bases remained unmatched. Germline V gene data show CDR1 as SGDLS and CDR2 as YYNGEE. CDR3 length: 13 residues. Here the CDR3 DNA reads TGTGCCAGACTAAACAGGGGTTCCTATGGCTACACCTTC. Protein product: CARLNRGSYGYTF.